The 20 T cell receptor beta chains below all came from one sample that was sequenced in a study of post-analysis software for immune sequencing data. Study conclusions and caveats: TRBV segments more frequent in patients than in controls numbered five and included TRBV5-6, TRBV5-1 and TRBV20-1.

No cognate antigen is known for these TCRs. Tagging with unique molecular identifiers was a feature of the TCR beta cDNA libraries. TCRdb processed the PCR reads anew with MiXCR; each CDR3 protein has one entry. This sample has 750,000 to 950,000 distinct CDR3 sequences, with about 50% found just once. Sequenced: blood. These receptors all stem from a girl between 5 and 17 years old with multiple sclerosis.

This clonotype has a single count. The chain combines TRBV20-1 with TRBJ1-2; 7 bases line up with TRBD1. From germline, CDR1 is DFQATT and CDR2 SNEGSKA (reference sequence). Trimming removed 6 bases from V and 5 bases from J; junction bases left unmatched: 12. The CDR3 is 14 amino acids. The CDR3 spells CSAPDRVSGYGYTF. The DNA for the CDR3 is TGCAGTGCCCCCGACAGGGTTTCGGGATATGGCTACACCTTC.

CDR3 sequence reads: CASSWPGAQYF. The CDR3 DNA sequence: TGTGCCAGCAGTTGGCCAGGCGCGCAGTATTTT. This sequence joins TRBV12-3 or TRBV12-4 and TRBJ2-3; D is ambiguous. Trimming shortened V by 4 bases and J by 10 bases, and 9 bases separated the two germline ends. The CDR3 length is 11 residues.

This clonotype was found once. DNA for the CDR3: TGTGCCAGCAGTGATAGCGGGAGAGCACGGGAGCAGTACTTC. Its translation: CASSDSGRAREQYF. The chain recombines TRBV25-1 with TRBJ2-4; 9 nucleotides agree with TRBD2. Germline loops: CDR1 MGHDK, CDR2 SYGVNS. CDR3 length: 14 amino acids. Trimming took 3 bases from V and 13 from J; bases not matched to a gene: 10. Variable domain in full (rest from reference TRBV25-1 and TRBJ2-4): EADIYQTPRYLVIGTGKKITLECSQTMGHDKMYWYQQDPGMELHLIHYSYGVNSTEKGDLSSESTVSRIRTEHFPLTLESARPSHTSQYLCASSDSGRAREQYFGAGTRLSVL.

To note about this clonotype: A much larger clone differs by one base, so this may be a read error. The CDR3 does not end in the conserved phenylalanine or tryptophan, so this is likely a read error. The rearrangement links TRBV5-1 to TRBJ2-4; a weak D match, TRBD2 (6 bases). Matching the DNA end better, TRBJ2-7 makes the J call doubtful. In germline, CDR1 is SGHRS, CDR2 YFSETQ. The CDR3 is 15 residues long. CDR3 sequence: CASSLGSGEAYEQYL. In DNA, the CDR3 is TGCGCCAGCAGCTTGGGGTCGGGGGAAGCCTACGAGCAGTACCTC.

The genes are TRBV7-2 and TRBJ2-1; 7 bases are shared with TRBD2. V dropped 5 bases and J dropped 6; count of bases not matched to a gene: 10. The CDR3 consists of 15 residues. CDR1 and CDR2 (germline): SGHTA, FQGNSA. In nucleotides, the CDR3 is TGTGCCAGCAGCGCGGCGGGAGCCCCCTTCAATGAGCAGTTCTTC. Translated, it gives CASSAAGAPFNEQFF. Combining the CDR3 with reference TRBV7-2 and TRBJ2-1 gives the whole variable domain GAGVSQSPSNKVTEKGKDVELRCDPISGHTALYWYRQSLGQGLEFLIYFQGNSAPDKSGLPSDRFSAERTGGSVSTLTIQRTQQEDSAVYLCASSAAGAPFNEQFFGPGTRLTVL.

The chain uses TRBV20-1 and TRBJ2-1; 11 bases line up with TRBD2. Germline CDR1 is DFQATT and CDR2 is SNEGSKA (reference sequence). The CDR3 is 14 amino acids. The trim removed 3 bases at V and 8 bases at J, leaving 6 bases unmatched. CDR3 DNA sequence: TGCAGTGCTAGCCTAGCGGGAGGACGCGATGAGCAGTTCTTC. Residues: CSASLAGGRDEQFF.

The chain employs TRBV20-1 and TRBJ2-1; D perhaps matches TRBD2 (6 bases). Looked up from germline, CDR1 is DFQATT and CDR2 is SNEGSKA (reference sequence). This CDR3 comprises 15 residues. With 2 bases removed from V and 2 bases from J, the gap between germline ends came to 13 bases. CDR3 amino acids: CSARPIAEAYNEQFF. The CDR3 coding sequence is TGCAGTGCTAGACCCATAGCGGAAGCCTACAATGAGCAGTTCTTC.

The genes are TRBV4-2 and TRBJ1-2; 11 bases are shared with TRBD1. The V gene end was trimmed by 4 bases and the J gene end by 7 bases; junction bases not matched to a gene: 11. CDR1 and CDR2 (germline): LGHNA, YNFKEQ. The length of the CDR3 is 16 residues. The CDR3 protein is CASSPDAGTGGGGYTF. As DNA, the CDR3 is TGTGCCAGCAGCCCCGATGCGGGGACAGGGGGTGGTGGCTACACCTTC.

The chain uses TRBV2 and TRBJ1-5; D is unresolved. Trimming stripped 8 bases from V and 7 bases from J, with 12 bases between. This CDR3 has 12 amino acids. Germline CDR1 and CDR2: SNHLY and FYNNEI. This CDR3 is CASGREGQPQHF. The DNA for the CDR3 is TGTGCCAGCGGAAGGGAAGGCCAGCCCCAGCATTTT. Combining the CDR3 with reference TRBV2 and TRBJ1-5 gives the whole variable domain EPEVTQTPSHQVTQMGQEVILRCVPISNHLYFYWYRQILGQKVEFLVSFYNNEISEKSEIFDDQFSVERPDGSNFTLKIRSTKLEDSAMYFCASGREGQPQHFGDGTRLSIL.

The rearrangement links TRBV15 to TRBJ2-7, with 9 bases that match TRBD2. The CDR3 extends over 19 amino acids. The V and J ends lost 0 bases and 0 bases, in that order; junction bases with no gene match: 12. CDR1 LNHNV and CDR2 YYDKDF come from the germline V gene (reference sequence). The CDR3 DNA reads as TGTGCCACCAGCAGAGATTTAGTGAGCGGGAGGACTGGCTCCTACGAGCAGTACTTC. This encodes CATSRDLVSGRTGSYEQYF. Looking up the rest from reference TRBV15 and TRBJ2-7 gives the full variable domain: DAMVIQNPRYQVTQFGKPVTLSCSQTLNHNVMYWYQQKSSQAPKLLFHYYDKDFNNEADTPDNFQSRRPNTSFCFLDIRSPGLGDTAMYLCATSRDLVSGRTGSYEQYFGPGTRLTVT.

The table lists this clonotype with a count of one. The V and J genes are TRBV7-6 and TRBJ2-3; 12 bases fit TRBD1. The V segment lost 2 bases and the J segment 5 bases; nucleotides outside the gene matches: 8. The CDR3 length is 17 residues. Germline assignment: CDR1 SGHVS and CDR2 FNYEAQ. The CDR3 DNA is TGTGCCAGCAGCTTACTCTCGGGACAGGGGGCGCGAGATACGCAGTATTTT. It yields the protein CASSLLSGQGARDTQYF.

This rearrangement joins TRBV2 to TRBJ2-5, with 11 bases lining up with TRBD2. The end of the DNA fits TRBJ2-7 better, so the J call may be wrong. CDR3 length: 15 amino acids. CDR1 is SNHLY and CDR2 is FYNNEI in the germline V gene. In DNA, the CDR3 is TGTGCCAGCCTCACGACTAGCGGGATAACCTACGAGCAGTACTTC. Protein: CASLTTSGITYEQYF.

The chain uses TRBV4-1 and TRBJ2-6; no clear D gene. Germline CDR1 is MGHRA and CDR2 is YSYEKL. V lost 1 base and J lost 0, with 10 bases in between. The CDR3 spans 17 residues. The chain's CDR3 is CASSQVFSRSGANVLTF. Here the CDR3 DNA reads TGCGCCAGCAGCCAAGTCTTCAGCCGCTCTGGGGCCAACGTCCTGACTTTC.

The chain recombines TRBV20-1 with TRBJ2-3; D not certain. The CDR3 has 14 amino acids. Looked up from germline, CDR1 is DFQATT and CDR2 is SNEGSKA (reference sequence). Trimming left V 3 bases short and J 5 bases short, with 15 bases between. CDR3 loop: CSASSRAPLDTQYF. The CDR3 nucleotides are TGCAGTGCTAGTTCCCGGGCCCCCTTAGATACGCAGTATTTT.

This clonotype has just a few counts. The chain uses TRBV6-1 and TRBJ2-7; D remains unclear. This CDR3 has 13 residues. V gave up 8 bases and J gave up 0 bases, with 11 bases separating them. CDR1 MNHNS and CDR2 SASEGT come from the germline V gene. CDR3 sequence (DNA): TGTGCCAGCTCTCAGAGAACCTCCTACGAGCAGTACTTC. As protein: CASSQRTSYEQYF.

This clonotype was picked up a small number of times. The genes are TRBV28 and TRBJ1-2; 7 positions match TRBD1. The germline V gene has CDR1 MDHEN and CDR2 SYDVKM. The CDR3 is 15 amino acids. Germline trimming cut 5 bases from V and 5 bases from J; bases unmatched to any gene: 11. The DNA of the CDR3 is TGTGCCAGCAGTCCGGGCGACAGGGTACTTTATGGCTACACCTTC. This sequence encodes CASSPGDRVLYGYTF.

The chain combines TRBV7-9 with TRBJ2-6; the match to TRBD2 covers 10 bases. J was trimmed by 1 base and V by 6 bases; bases with no gene match: 15. Germline V gene sequence: CDR1 SEHNR, CDR2 FQNEAQ (reference sequence). The CDR3 is made up of 20 amino acids. Written as DNA, the CDR3 is TGTGCCAGCAGACACCTTACAGCGGGAGGGCCTGGATCTGGGGCCAACGTCCTGACTTTC. Protein: CASRHLTAGGPGSGANVLTF.

Here the CDR3 reads CASSLGTAPHQETQYF. The DNA for the CDR3 is TGTGCCAGCAGCTTAGGCACTGCCCCCCACCAAGAGACCCAGTACTTC. The chain employs TRBV7-3 and TRBJ2-5; D is uncertain. This CDR3 spans 16 amino acids. The germline V and J ends were trimmed by 2 bases and 0 bases, with 13 bases remaining between them. Germline loops: CDR1 SGHTA, CDR2 FQGTGA. The complete variable domain, with remaining parts taken from reference TRBV7-3 and TRBJ2-5, reads GAGVSQTPSNKVTEKGKYVELRCDPISGHTALYWYRQSLGQGPEFLIYFQGTGAADDSGLPNDRFFAVRPEGSVSTLKIQRTERGDSAVYLCASSLGTAPHQETQYFGPGTRLLVL.

Only a few counts were recorded for this clonotype. V gene TRBV10-3 combines with J gene TRBJ2-1; 9 nucleotides agree with TRBD1. Germline V gives CDR1 ENHRY, CDR2 SYGVKD. The CDR3 is 17 amino acids. V was clipped by 2 bases and J by 8 bases; unmatched bases: 13. This CDR3 reads CAISEPLPTGGWDEQFF. The CDR3, as DNA: TGTGCCATCAGTGAGCCTTTACCGACAGGGGGATGGGATGAGCAGTTCTTC.

The chain joins TRBV15 to TRBJ2-1; D remains unclear. This CDR3 spans 13 amino acids. Per germline, CDR1 LNHNV and CDR2 YYDKDF (reference sequence). V lost 4 bases to trimming and J lost 2 bases, with 6 bases between them. This CDR3 is CATSKDPYNEQFF. The CDR3, as DNA: TGTGCCACCAGCAAAGACCCCTACAATGAGCAGTTCTTC.